Listed below are T cell receptor beta chains from one sample, sequenced in a study of cytomegalovirus exposure and HLA in healthy donors. The assay was immunoSEQ multiplex PCR, and TCRdb's table has in-frame clones only and misses some. The table has 200,000 to 300,000 clones, 84% seen once; the top ten hold roughly 2%. The material sequenced was PBMCs. Source of these receptors: a woman between 40 and 50 years old in good health and CMV-seropositive. CDR3s include the opening cysteine and the closing phenylalanine or tryptophan. A D gene is named only where the DNA matches it firmly. Clone size is not always given. Where it is, it says once, few, many or a class for expanded clones.

D: .
V: TRBV5-5
size: .
J: TRBJ1-6
DNA: TGTGCCAGCAGCTTGGCTGGGACAACTAATTCACCCCTCCACTTT
CDR3: CASSLAGTTNSPLHF

D: .
V: TRBV5-4
size: few
J: TRBJ1-1
DNA: TGTGCCAGCAGCTTGGGAGGTGGCAGGAGGACTGAAGCTTTCTTT
CDR3: CASSLGGGRRTEAFF

D: .
V: TRBV27
size: .
J: TRBJ2-1
DNA: TGTGCCAGCAGTGACCGCGGGGAGGAGCAGTTCTTC
CDR3: CASSDRGEEQFF

D: .
V: TRBV21-1
size: once
J: TRBJ2-3
DNA: TGTGCCAGCAGCCCACGGCGGTGTCCGAATACGCAGTATTTT
CDR3: CASSPRRCPNTQYF

D: .
V: TRBV5-5
size: many
J: TRBJ2-2
DNA: TGTGCCAGCAGCTTAGCTTCGGTCGCGAACACCGGGGAGCTGTTTTTT
CDR3: CASSLASVANTGELFF

D: .
V: TRBV11-2
size: few
J: TRBJ2-3
DNA: TGTGCCAGCAGCCCTAGGCTAGATAGGCATACGCAGTATTTT
CDR3: CASSPRLDRHTQYF

D: .
V: TRBV4-3
size: .
J: TRBJ2-2
DNA: TGCGCCAGCAGCCCAGGGTACGGGGAGCTGTTTTTT
CDR3: CASSPGYGELFF

D: .
V: TRBV5-4
size: .
J: TRBJ1-1
DNA: TGTGCCAGCAGCTTGGTTCCGGCAGGCTACACTGAAGCTTTCTTT
CDR3: CASSLVPAGYTEAFF

D: .
V: TRBV28
size: .
J: TRBJ2-7
DNA: TGTGCTGTTGAGGACAGAGGCCCCTACGAGCAGTACTTC
CDR3: CAVEDRGPYEQYF

D: .
V: TRBV7-3
size: .
J: TRBJ2-1
DNA: TGTGCCAGCAGCCTATTCGGTGCCCGGGAGCAGTTCTTC
CDR3: CASSLFGAREQFF

D: TRBD2
V: TRBV18
size: .
J: TRBJ2-3
DNA: TGTGCCAGCTCACAAGAGAGGGCGGGAGTGTCAGATACGCAGTATTTT
CDR3: CASSQERAGVSDTQYF

D: .
V: TRBV9
size: .
J: TRBJ2-3
DNA: TGTGCCAGCTCCACCGAGGGCCCAGATACGCAGTATTTT
CDR3: CASSTEGPDTQYF

D: TRBD1
V: TRBV30
size: .
J: TRBJ2-7
DNA: TGTGCCTGGAGTGTATATGGACAGGGCCACGAGCAGTACTTC
CDR3: CAWSVYGQGHEQYF

D: TRBD1
V: TRBV6-5
size: .
J: TRBJ2-1
DNA: TGTGCCAGCAGTCGACAGGGAGATGAGCAGTTCTTC
CDR3: CASSRQGDEQFF

D: .
V: TRBV7-2
size: .
J: TRBJ1-1
DNA: TGTGCCAGCAGCCCCCAAAGGGGGTCAGAAGCTTTCTTT
CDR3: CASSPQRGSEAFF

D: TRBD2
V: TRBV19
size: .
J: TRBJ2-7
DNA: TGTGCCAGTAGTATAGTGGCGGGAGAGTACTACGAGCAGTACTTC
CDR3: CASSIVAGEYYEQYF

D: TRBD2
V: TRBV28
size: .
J: TRBJ2-7
DNA: TGTGCCAGCAGGCTAGCGGGAGGGGGTAGCTACGAGCAGTACTTC
CDR3: CASRLAGGGSYEQYF

D: TRBD2
V: TRBV4-3
size: .
J: TRBJ2-1
DNA: TGCGCCAGCAGCCAAGATTTTAGACTAGCGGGAGCGCCCTACAATGAGCAGTTCTTC
CDR3: CASSQDFRLAGAPYNEQFF

D: TRBD1
V: TRBV4-3
size: once
J: TRBJ2-1
DNA: TGCGCCAGCAGCCACGGGGACAGTTACAATGAGCAGTTCTTC
CDR3: CASSHGDSYNEQFF

D: .
V: TRBV10-3
size: .
J: TRBJ1-3
DNA: TGTGCCGGACAGTCCGACAGGGGAAACACCATATATTTT
CDR3: CAGQSDRGNTIYF

D: .
V: TRBV19
size: .
J: TRBJ2-5
DNA: TGTGCCAGTAGTATAACCCGTGGAGGGGCCACGAACATAGAGACCCAGTACTTC
CDR3: CASSITRGGATNIETQYF

D: TRBD2
V: TRBV5-1
size: .
J: TRBJ2-1
DNA: TGCGCCAGCAGCTTGGCCCAACTAGCGGGAGGGAATGAGCAGTTCTTC
CDR3: CASSLAQLAGGNEQFF

D: .
V: TRBV4-3
size: .
J: TRBJ2-1
DNA: TGCGCCAGCAGCCAAGATCGGTATGAGCAGTTCTTC
CDR3: CASSQDRYEQFF

D: .
V: TRBV9
size: .
J: TRBJ2-2
DNA: TGTGCCAGCAGCGTAGGAGGATGGAACACCGGGGAGCTGTTTTTT
CDR3: CASSVGGWNTGELFF

D: TRBD1
V: TRBV19
size: .
J: TRBJ2-6
DNA: TGTGCCAGTAGTATGGGACAGGATGACTCTGGGGCCAACGTCCTGACTTTC
CDR3: CASSMGQDDSGANVLTF

D: TRBD1
V: TRBV29-1
size: .
J: TRBJ2-5
DNA: TGCAGCGTAGTAGGACAGGGGTTAAAGACCCAGTACTTC
CDR3: CSVVGQGLKTQYF

D: TRBD1
V: TRBV28
size: .
J: TRBJ2-7
DNA: TGTGCCAGCAGTTTAGCTTCCGGGACAGGGCCCTACGAGCAGTACTTC
CDR3: CASSLASGTGPYEQYF

D: TRBD1
V: TRBV11-2
size: .
J: TRBJ1-5
DNA: TGTGCCAGCAGCGAACCGGACAGGGTACAGCAGCCCCAGCATTTT
CDR3: CASSEPDRVQQPQHF

D: .
V: TRBV7-2
size: .
J: TRBJ2-7
DNA: TGTGCCAGCAGTATGCCAGGGTCCTACGAGCAGTACTTC
CDR3: CASSMPGSYEQYF

D: .
V: TRBV5-1
size: few
J: TRBJ1-1
DNA: TGCGCCAGCAGCCTAACCGCGGGGAACACTGAAGCTTTCTTT
CDR3: CASSLTAGNTEAFF

D: .
V: TRBV29-1
size: .
J: TRBJ2-1
DNA: TGCAGCGTTTCAGGGAAGGATAACGGTGAGCAGTTCTTC
CDR3: CSVSGKDNGEQFF

D: .
V: TRBV5-1
size: .
J: TRBJ2-1
DNA: TGCGCCAGCAGATGGACTGAAAGTTACAATGAGCAGTTCTTC
CDR3: CASRWTESYNEQFF

D: .
V: TRBV7-2
size: .
J: TRBJ2-1
DNA: TGTGCCAGCAGCTCCCTACTAAGCGGGCGGAGCTCCTACAATGAGCAGTTCTTC
CDR3: CASSSLLSGRSSYNEQFF

D: .
V: TRBV19
size: .
J: TRBJ1-3
DNA: TGTGCCAGTAGTATAGCCGAGAACGCTCGAAACACCATATATTTT
CDR3: CASSIAENARNTIYF

D: .
V: TRBV5-1
size: .
J: TRBJ1-4
DNA: TGCGCCAGCAGCTTGGGAGCAGGGAATGAAAAACTGTTTTTT
CDR3: CASSLGAGNEKLFF

D: TRBD1
V: TRBV30
size: few
J: TRBJ2-7
DNA: TGTGCCTGGAGCTCAGGGGGGGACAGGGGGCACGAGCAGTACTTC
CDR3: CAWSSGGDRGHEQYF

D: .
V: TRBV7-9
size: .
J: TRBJ2-6
DNA: TGTGCCAGCAGTCTTAAGGGACGGGAGACTATTGGGGCCAACGTCCTGACTTTC
CDR3: CASSLKGRETIGANVLTF

D: TRBD2
V: TRBV7-9
size: .
J: TRBJ2-3
DNA: TGTGCCAGCAGCTTAGGCGGGAGTGCGGCAGATACGCAGTATTTT
CDR3: CASSLGGSAADTQYF

D: .
V: TRBV5-5
size: .
J: TRBJ1-2
DNA: TGTGCCAGCAGCGTGCAGGAATTCTATGGCTACACCTTC
CDR3: CASSVQEFYGYTF

D: TRBD1
V: TRBV5-5
size: .
J: TRBJ2-5
DNA: TGTGCCAGCAGCTTGGCGGCAGGGGGCGTGCCAAACCAAGAGACCCAGTACTTC
CDR3: CASSLAAGGVPNQETQYF

D: TRBD1
V: TRBV28
size: .
J: TRBJ1-5
DNA: TGTGCCAGCAGTTTAGGAGGGGGCCCCAATCAGCCCCAGCATTTT
CDR3: CASSLGGGPNQPQHF

D: TRBD2
V: TRBV28
size: .
J: TRBJ2-1
DNA: TGTGCCAGCAGTTTCTTCGGGACTAGCGGGAGGAATGAGCAGTTCTTC
CDR3: CASSFFGTSGRNEQFF

D: .
V: TRBV30
size: .
J: TRBJ1-2
DNA: TGTGCCTGGAGAAGGGACTTTGCCCTTAAACTTTCTAACTATGGCTACACCTTC
CDR3: CAWRRDFALKLSNYGYTF